One and the same sample provided the 15 T cell receptor beta chains below, sequenced in a study of blood T cell repertoires in COVID-19. Only in-frame clones appear in the TCRdb table, and some are missing; sequencing was by immunoSEQ multiplex PCR. The table shows 140,000 to 150,000 clones, with 65% to 85% occurring only once. The material sequenced was peripheral blood. These receptors originate from a woman between 55 and 75 years old with acute or convalescent COVID-19.

V is TRBV7-9 and J is TRBJ2-7; 7 bases map to TRBD1. Germline V lookup: CDR1 SEHNR, CDR2 FQNEAQ (reference sequence). The length of the CDR3 is 12 residues. V trimming: 2 bases; J trimming: 6 bases; junction bases outside the gene matches: 1. The chain's CDR3 is CASSLNRGEQYF. The CDR3 DNA reads as TGTGCCAGCAGCTTAAACAGGGGCGAGCAGTACTTC.

The chain employs TRBV24-1 and TRBJ1-2; the D is unclear. V was trimmed by 6 bases and J by 8 bases, leaving 12 bases between them. CDR1 KGHDR and CDR2 SFDVKD come from the germline V gene. The CDR3 sequence is 12 residues long. CDR3 protein: CATSPGVGGYTF. The CDR3 bases are TGTGCCACCAGTCCGGGAGTAGGAGGCTACACCTTC.

This clone was seen only a few times. The chain recombines TRBV7-8 with TRBJ1-2; weak D call: TRBD1 (6 bases). Germline-derived CDR1 and CDR2 are SGHVS and FQNEAQ. V was trimmed by 4 bases and J by 4 bases, leaving 16 bases between them. CDR3 length: 15 amino acids. CDR3: CASSSRSAGAYGYTF. The DNA for the CDR3 is TGTGCCAGCAGCTCCCGATCCGCAGGGGCCTATGGCTACACCTTC.

The chain joins TRBV6-2 or TRBV6-3 to TRBJ2-7, with 9 positions matching TRBD2. Looked up from germline, CDR1 is MNHEY and CDR2 is SVGEGT. V shed 3 bases, J shed 3 bases, and the junction held 21 bases outside the gene matches. The CDR3 has 20 residues. The CDR3 is CASSYTSAGLRREGLYEQYF. CDR3 nucleotides: TGTGCCAGCAGTTATACATCTGCGGGACTTAGGCGGGAGGGCCTCTACGAGCAGTACTTC.

This rearrangement joins TRBV18 to TRBJ1-1; D call uncertain. The CDR3 covers 13 residues. V lost 5 bases and J lost 3, with 10 bases in between. Germline values: CDR1 KGHSH, CDR2 LQKENI. CDR3 region: CASSFIFDTEAFF. CDR3 DNA: TGTGCCAGCTCATTCATTTTTGACACTGAAGCTTTCTTT.

The table lists this clone with a count of one. The chain uses TRBV7-2 and TRBJ2-5; 7 bases match TRBD2. This CDR3 has 18 residues. Germline CDR1 and CDR2: SGHTA and FQGNSA. J lost 3 bases, V lost 4 bases, and 17 bases had no gene match. In DNA form, the CDR3 reads TGTGCCAGCAGCTACGGGACTGGTTGGGCGGGAGTTAAAGAGACCCAGTACTTC. It yields the protein CASSYGTGWAGVKETQYF.

Only a few counts were recorded for this clone. This chain uses TRBV4-1 with TRBJ2-7, with 9 bases identical to TRBD2. After removal of 2 bases from V and 2 bases from J, the junction contained 4 bases not matched to a gene. Per germline, CDR1 MGHRA and CDR2 YSYEKL. The length of the CDR3 is 15 residues. The CDR3 protein is CASSQQLAGAYEQYF. The DNA for the CDR3 is TGCGCCAGCAGCCAACAACTAGCGGGCGCCTACGAGCAGTACTTC.

V usage is TRBV6-5 and J usage is TRBJ1-5, with unresolved D. Per germline, CDR1 MNHEY and CDR2 SVGAGI. The germline V and J ends were trimmed by 8 bases and 0 bases, with 14 bases remaining between them. The CDR3 has 15 amino acids. The CDR3 nucleotides read TGTGCCAGCGGGGAGAGATCCTATAGCAATCAGCCCCAGCATTTT. Protein: CASGERSYSNQPQHF.

This sequence joins TRBV5-1 and TRBJ2-7, with D unresolved. The V end was cut by 0 bases, the J end by 3 bases, with 4 bases between. Looked up from germline, CDR1 is SGHRS and CDR2 is YFSETQ. CDR3 size: 12 residues. Here the CDR3 reads CASSLDGYEQYF. DNA for the CDR3: TGCGCCAGCAGCTTGGACGGCTACGAGCAGTACTTC. Full variable domain (rest looked up from reference TRBV5-1 and TRBJ2-7): KAGVTQTPRYLIKTRGQQVTLSCSPISGHRSVSWYQQTPGQGLQFLFEYFSETQRNKGNFPGRFSGRQFSNSRSEMNVSTLELGDSALYLCASSLDGYEQYFGPGTRLTVT.

The sample holds a few counts of this clone. The rearrangement links TRBV7-9 to TRBJ2-7, with 7 bases matching TRBD2. With 1 base clipped from V and 4 bases from J, the junction kept 4 bases outside the gene matches. This CDR3 has 14 residues. Per the germline V gene, CDR1 is SEHNR and CDR2 is FQNEAQ (reference sequence). CDR3 DNA sequence: TGTGCCAGCAGCTTAGATCGGGGGGTTTACGAGCAGTACTTC. Protein product: CASSLDRGVYEQYF.

The V and J genes are TRBV28 and TRBJ1-1; D is ambiguous. Germline V lookup: CDR1 MDHEN, CDR2 SYDVKM. V lost 3 bases and J 0 bases, leaving 11 bases between the germline ends. CDR3 length: 15 amino acids. CDR3 sequence reads: CASSFEVLMNTEAFF. The CDR3 DNA reads as TGTGCCAGCAGTTTTGAAGTACTCATGAACACTGAAGCTTTCTTT.

The J gene is TRBJ2-7, the V gene TRBV7-8; TRBD1 is a possible D gene (5 bases). Deletions cut 5 bases from V and 2 bases from J, with 16 bases between. Germline V gene sequence: CDR1 SGHVS, CDR2 FQNEAQ. This CDR3 contains 15 residues. The CDR3 loop reads CASSVKTVKAYEQYF. The DNA for the CDR3 is TGTGCCAGCAGCGTAAAGACAGTAAAGGCCTACGAGCAGTACTTC. Drawing the rest from reference TRBV7-8 and TRBJ2-7, the complete variable domain is GAGVSQSPRYKVAKRGQDVALRCDPISGHVSLFWYQQALGQGPEFLTYFQNEAQLDKSGLPSDRFFAERPEGSVSTLKIQRTQQEDSAVYLCASSVKTVKAYEQYFGPGTRLTVT.

This rearrangement joins TRBV28 to TRBJ2-2; 10 positions agree with TRBD1. The junction had 8 bases not matched to a gene; V was cut back by 9 bases and J by 7 bases. Germline-derived CDR1 and CDR2 are MDHEN and SYDVKM. This CDR3 region has 14 residues. The CDR3 loop reads CASSRDRGVGELFF. The CDR3 coding sequence is TGTGCCAGTTCGCGGGACAGGGGAGTCGGGGAGCTGTTTTTT.

The chain combines TRBV7-9 with TRBJ1-1, with 11 positions matching TRBD1. Per germline, CDR1 SEHNR and CDR2 FQNEAQ (reference sequence). V dropped 3 bases and J dropped 11; count of bases not matched to a gene: 8. CDR3 length: 14 amino acids. In DNA form, the CDR3 reads TGTGCCAGCAGCTTTGTACTGGGACAGGGGGTTGCTTTCTTT. Its translation is CASSFVLGQGVAFF.

The V call is TRBV11-2, the J call TRBJ2-7, with 12 bases identical to TRBD2. Per the germline V gene, CDR1 is SGHAT and CDR2 is FQNNGV. The CDR3 has 16 amino acids. V dropped 4 bases and J dropped 5; count of bases not matched to a gene: 9. DNA for the CDR3: TGTGCCAGCAGCTCCCTAGCGGGAGGGCTTTTGGACGAGCAGTACTTC. Its translation: CASSSLAGGLLDEQYF.